A single sample gave rise to the 2 T cell receptor beta chains below, sequenced in a study of shared clonotypes between healthy human individuals. Positively selected for CCR7, the CD45RO-negative cells used as naive CD8 cells excluded terminally differentiated effector memory CD45RA+ cells. Sequencing was performed with immunoSEQ multiplex PCR; in TCRdb, only in-frame clones are kept and a portion is missing. The top ten hold less than 25% of the sample, which has about 820,000 clones, nearly 95% seen once. Sequencing was carried out using naive CD8+ T cells sorted from blood. The source of these receptors is a man younger than 45 in good health.

V and J are TRBV4-1 and TRBJ2-7; no clear D gene. Trimming removed 0 bases at V and 1 base at J, with 13 bases between. There are 16 residues in the CDR3. In germline, CDR1 is MGHRA, CDR2 YSYEKL. The CDR3 region is CASSQDPGPLSYEQYF. For the CDR3, the DNA is TGCGCCAGCAGCCAAGATCCGGGTCCTCTTTCCTACGAGCAGTACTTC.

J is TRBJ2-5 and V is TRBV5-4; possibly TRBD2 for D (5 bases). Germline CDR1 and CDR2: SGHNT and YYREEE (reference sequence). This CDR3 has 16 residues. V was cut by 1 base and J by 2 bases, with 15 bases left in between. The DNA of the CDR3 is TGTGCCAGCAGCTTGATCGAATCGGCGGGTCAAGAGACCCAGTACTTC. It specifies CASSLIESAGQETQYF.